A single sample is the source of the 19 T cell receptor beta chains below, sequenced in a study of T cells after yellow fever vaccination. Each CDR3 protein gets one entry after TCRdb re-called the 5' RACE reads with MiXCR. The sample holds roughly 170,000 distinct CDR3 sequences, 6.2% seen once. The source material was CD4+ T cells sorted from PBMCs, sampled on the day of the first yellow fever vaccination. Receptors were obtained from a young man who received the YFV17D yellow fever vaccine.

The gene calls are TRBV5-1 and TRBJ2-2; D is tentatively TRBD1 or TRBD2 (5 bases each). Trimming took 4 bases from V and 0 from J, leaving 10 bases between them. The CDR3 sequence is 15 residues long. CDR1 is SGHRS and CDR2 is YFSETQ in the germline V gene. This CDR3 is CASSPMGANTGELFF. The DNA for the CDR3 is TGCGCCAGCAGCCCGATGGGGGCGAACACCGGGGAGCTGTTTTTT.

The CDR3 sequence: CASSSTRQAGELFF. The DNA for the CDR3 is TGTGCCAGCAGCTCAACAAGACAGGCCGGGGAGCTGTTTTTT. The genes are TRBV7-2 and TRBJ2-2; D is possibly TRBD1 (6 bases). Germline CDR1 reads SGHTA; CDR2 reads FQGNSA. The CDR3 is made up of 14 amino acids. V dropped 4 bases and J dropped 6 bases, with 12 bases sitting between them. The variable domain in full, with the rest retrieved from reference TRBV7-2 and TRBJ2-2, is GAGVSQSPSNKVTEKGKDVELRCDPISGHTALYWYRQSLGQGLEFLIYFQGNSAPDKSGLPSDRFSAERTGGSVSTLTIQRTQQEDSAVYLCASSSTRQAGELFFGEGSRLTVL.

The chain has TRBV4-1 and TRBJ1-5; D ambiguous. This CDR3 contains 16 residues. Germline CDR1 and CDR2: MGHRA and YSYEKL. Trimming took off 1 base at V and 2 bases at J, with 12 bases between the two ends. The CDR3 DNA is TGCGCCAGCAGCCAAGCCTTTAGGAAGGGCAATCAGCCCCAGCATTTT. Amino acid sequence: CASSQAFRKGNQPQHF.

The chain combines TRBV5-6 with TRBJ2-1; the D is unclear. Trimming removed 0 bases from V and 9 bases from J, with 16 bases in between. The germline CDR1 and CDR2 sequences are SGHDT and YYEEEE. The CDR3 covers 15 residues. CDR3 nucleotides: TGTGCCAGCAGCTTGGGACCTCTGGGGTACGGTGAGCAGTTCTTC. It specifies CASSLGPLGYGEQFF.

A note on this clonotype: Just one base apart from a much larger clone, this may be a read error. The chain is built from TRBV2 and TRBJ2-1; D tentatively fits TRBD1 or TRBD2 (5 bases each). Germline CDR1 is SNHLY and CDR2 is FYNNEI. CDR3 length: 15 residues. CDR3 bases: TGTTCCAGTACCTTGAGGGGCCATAGAACGAATGAGCAGTTCTTC. Protein sequence: CSSTLRGHRTNEQFF.

This clonotype occurred a few times. The V gene is TRBV9, the J gene TRBJ2-7; D unresolved. Trimming took off 4 bases at V and 8 bases at J, with 4 bases between the two ends. This CDR3 spans 9 amino acids. CDR1 is SGDLS and CDR2 is YYNGEE in the germline V gene. Here the CDR3 DNA reads TGTGCCAGCAGCCCAAAGCAGTACGTC. Its translation: CASSPKQYV.

This clonotype was seen at least ten times. The J gene is TRBJ2-7, the V gene TRBV7-2, with 10 bases identical to TRBD2. V shed 5 bases and J 7 bases; nucleotides not matched to a gene: 11. CDR3 size: 15 residues. CDR1 and CDR2 (germline): SGHTA, FQGNSA. In DNA form, the CDR3 reads TGTGCCAGCAGCCTTATAGCGGGGGGTCTGTGGGAGCAGTACGTC. Amino acids: CASSLIAGGLWEQYV.

This clonotype was counted many times. V is TRBV19 and J is TRBJ1-2; no clear D. Trimming cost V 3 bases and J 4 bases, with 6 bases left between them. This CDR3 is 12 amino acids long. The V gene's germline CDR1 is LNHDA and CDR2 SQIVND (reference sequence). CDR3 nucleotides: TGTGCCAGTAGTATTCGGAGCTATGGCTACACCTTC. Encoded protein: CASSIRSYGYTF.

This clonotype has at least ten counts. V and J are TRBV12-3 or TRBV12-4 and TRBJ2-1; D may be TRBD2 (6 bases). The V and J ends lost 7 bases and 4 bases respectively, with 14 bases between them. The CDR3 runs to 14 residues. This CDR3 reads CASNQRAGYNEQFF. In DNA, the CDR3 is TGTGCCAGCAATCAGCGTGCGGGGTACAATGAGCAGTTCTTC.

This clonotype was seen more than once but under ten times. The chain combines TRBV4-2 with TRBJ2-1; D might be TRBD1 or TRBD2, each matching 5 bases. The CDR3 runs to 14 residues. V gave up 0 bases and J gave up 12 bases, with 15 bases separating them. Germline V gives CDR1 LGHNA, CDR2 YNFKEQ. The CDR3 DNA follows: TGTGCCAGCAGCCAAGATCGGGACCGCCGTGTGCAGTTCTTC. It codes for CASSQDRDRRVQFF.

This clonotype has more than one count but fewer than ten. V usage is TRBV6-1 and J usage is TRBJ1-1; tentatively, D is TRBD1 (6 bases). V was pared by 8 bases and J by 3 bases, with 22 bases between. The CDR3 spans 16 residues. The germline CDR1 and CDR2 sequences are MNHNS and SASEGT. CDR3 loop: CASVGAGRGWDTEAFF. CDR3 coding DNA: TGTGCCAGCGTGGGTGCGGGCAGGGGTTGGGACACTGAAGCTTTCTTT.

This clonotype was seen a few times. This chain links TRBV20-1 with TRBJ1-1; D might be TRBD1 (6 bases). The CDR3 contains 14 residues. Looked up from germline, CDR1 is DFQATT and CDR2 is SNEGSKA (reference sequence). The V end was cut by 0 bases, the J end by 4 bases, with 12 bases between. Written as DNA, the CDR3 is TGCAGTGCTAGAGAACCCAGGGGTCCCACTGAAGCTTTCTTT. Its translation is CSAREPRGPTEAFF.

The chain uses TRBV19 and TRBJ1-5, with unresolved D. V was cut by 8 bases and J by 2 bases, with 7 bases left in between. Germline CDR1 and CDR2: LNHDA and SQIVND (reference sequence). The CDR3 runs to 12 residues. This CDR3 is CASADGNQPQHF. As DNA, the CDR3 is TGTGCCAGTGCAGATGGCAATCAGCCCCAGCATTTT. Using reference TRBV19 and TRBJ1-5 for the parts outside the CDR3, the full variable domain is DGGITQSPKYLFRKEGQNVTLSCEQNLNHDAMYWYRQDPGQGLRLIYYSQIVNDFQKGDIAEGYSVSREKKESFPLTVTSAQKNPTAFYLCASADGNQPQHFGDGTRLSIL.

This clonotype has ten or more counts. The chain carries TRBV18 and TRBJ1-2; D is perhaps TRBD1 (5 bases). The length of the CDR3 is 13 residues. CDR1 is KGHSH, CDR2 LQKENI, per germline. The V end lost 3 bases, the J end lost 2 bases, and 7 bases lay between the germline ends. The DNA for the CDR3 is TGTGCCAGCTCACCTCAGGGCAACTATGGCTACACCTTC. Protein sequence: CASSPQGNYGYTF. Full variable domain (outside the CDR3, taken from reference TRBV18 and TRBJ1-2): NAGVMQNPRHLVRRRGQEARLRCSPMKGHSHVYWYRQLPEEGLKFMVYLQKENIIDESGMPKERFSAEFPKEGPSILRIQQVVRGDSAAYFCASSPQGNYGYTFGSGTRLTVV.

This sequence joins TRBV19 and TRBJ2-7, with TRBD1 matching 7 bases. The V segment lost 6 bases and the J segment 2 bases; nucleotides outside the gene matches: 10. The CDR3 has 15 amino acids. The germline V gene has CDR1 LNHDA and CDR2 SQIVND (reference sequence). Written as DNA, the CDR3 is TGTGCCAGTAGATCAACCGGGACAGCAACCTACGAGCAGTACTTC. This translates into CASRSTGTATYEQYF.

J is TRBJ1-4 and V is TRBV29-1; 8 bases line up with TRBD1. The CDR3 totals 14 residues. Germline CDR1 SQVTM, CDR2 ANQGSEA. The trim removed 5 bases at V and 7 bases at J, leaving 9 bases unmatched. In DNA form, the CDR3 reads TGCAGCGTTTCTCAGGGGGCGCGGGGTGAAAAACTGTTTTTT. Residues: CSVSQGARGEKLFF.

The chain couples TRBV28 to TRBJ2-7, with TRBD2 matching 12 bases. J was trimmed by 5 bases and V by 2 bases; bases with no gene match: 4. The CDR3 contains 15 residues. Looked up from germline, CDR1 is MDHEN and CDR2 is SYDVKM. CDR3: CASSLASGGAHEQYV. DNA for the CDR3: TGTGCCAGCAGTTTAGCTAGCGGGGGGGCCCACGAGCAGTACGTC.

This clonotype was observed a handful of times. The chain carries TRBV7-2 and TRBJ2-1; the match to TRBD2 covers 12 bases. The CDR3 is 15 residues long. CDR1 and CDR2 (germline): SGHTA, FQGNSA. Trimming cost V 5 bases and J 5 bases; bases outside gene matches: 4. CDR3 in DNA: TGTGCCAGCAGCAATCTAGCGGGGGGGCACAATGAGCAGTTCTTC. Encoded protein: CASSNLAGGHNEQFF. Based on the CDR3 plus reference TRBV7-2 and TRBJ2-1, the full variable domain is GAGVSQSPSNKVTEKGKDVELRCDPISGHTALYWYRQSLGQGLEFLIYFQGNSAPDKSGLPSDRFSAERTGGSVSTLTIQRTQQEDSAVYLCASSNLAGGHNEQFFGPGTRLTVL.

This clonotype has ten or more counts. The chain uses TRBV6-2 or TRBV6-3 and TRBJ2-2; 8 bases align to TRBD1. The CDR3 extends over 20 amino acids. V was pared by 5 bases and J by 1 base, with 18 bases of the junction left unmatched. From germline, CDR1 is MNHEY and CDR2 SVGEGT. CDR3 coding DNA: TGTGCCAGCAGTCCTCACCTTCACGACAGGGGCGGTTTGAACACCGGGGAGCTGTTTTTT. Translated, it gives CASSPHLHDRGGLNTGELFF.